What follows is one T cell receptor beta chain and its context. The antigen remains unidentified. This sample was included in a study of shared clonotypes between healthy human individuals. Study conclusions and caveats: It was expected that sequencing depth would affect clonotype sharing among donors. Unshared clonotypes carried lower generation probabilities than those common to all four donors.

The CDR3 extends over 16 amino acids. V shed 3 bases, J shed 3 bases, and the junction held 6 bases outside the gene matches. Looked up from germline, CDR1 is SGDLS and CDR2 is YYNGEE. DNA at roughly 0.2 ug, some 31,000 T cell genomes, went into sorted-subset replicate PCRs. Original data processing: There were no quality scores in the junction-only immunoSEQ sequences, so filtering differed. The repertoire was sequenced with immunoSEQ multiplex PCR; TCRdb's copy has only in-frame clones and lacks some. V, J and clone size reflect that table, while D and trimming were determined from the DNA. The data show more than 1 million clones, about 84% seen once.

Specimen: memory CD4+ T cells from PBMCs. Sample subset: CD45RA-negative fraction. The chain recombines TRBV9 with TRBJ2-1, with 10 bases lining up with TRBD2. The clonotype originates from a man between 18 and 35 years old in good health. Some clones in this sample may be carry-over from other donors' samples. CDR3 nucleotides: TGTGCCAGCAGCGAAAGCGGGAGGGCATACTACAATGAGCAGTTCTTC. Translating gives CASSESGRAYYNEQFF.